The 32 T cell receptor beta chains presented below share a single source sample, sequenced in a study of neurological immune-mediated disorders (dated by TCRdb to about 2019). Preparation of the library involved 5' RACE. Sequencing relied on an Illumina HiSeq 2500. The public reads were quality trimmed at Q25 with fastp and then assembled into clones with MiXCR by TCRdb, keeping productive beta chains. Records with the same CDR3 protein are collapsed into one entry carrying the most frequent genes and DNA. Within this sample are 30,000 or so distinct CDR3 sequences, with approximately 4% of them counted one time only. Around 25% of the sample comes from the top ten. The sequencing input was CD4+ T cells from blood. These receptors were taken from a woman aged 40 to 50 in good health.

This clonotype was found many times. This rearrangement joins TRBV7-2 to TRBJ2-5; D remains ambiguous. CDR1 is SGHTA, CDR2 FQGNSA, per germline. The ends were cut back, 0 bases at V and 2 bases at J, with 10 bases in the middle. The CDR3 covers 15 residues. CDR3 DNA: TGTGCCAGCAGCTTAGCGCCGACATCTCAAGAGACCCAGTACTTC. Translation: CASSLAPTSQETQYF.

This clonotype came up many times. The chain combines TRBV27 with TRBJ2-2; no clear D. There are 14 residues in the CDR3. Germline CDR1 MNHEY, CDR2 SMNVEV (reference sequence). The V end lost 6 bases, the J end lost 8 bases, and 16 bases lay between the germline ends. The CDR3 here is CASSGRLLLGELFF. The CDR3 nucleotides are TGTGCCAGCAGCGGAAGGCTCCTACTAGGGGAGCTGTTTTTT.

This clonotype appeared many times. J is TRBJ2-3 and V is TRBV9, with 7 nucleotides matching TRBD1. Losses at the gene ends were 4 bases for V and 3 bases for J; bases not matched to a gene: 11. This CDR3 contains 16 residues. The germline CDR1 and CDR2 sequences are SGDLS and YYNGEE. The CDR3 nucleotides are TGTGCCAGCAGCCCCAGACAGGGCCAGGGGACAGATACGCAGTATTTT. Its protein product is CASSPRQGQGTDTQYF.

This clonotype appeared many times. The chain employs TRBV27 and TRBJ1-2; no clear D gene. The V and J ends lost 0 bases and 6 bases respectively, with 8 bases between them. There are 13 residues in the CDR3. CDR1 and CDR2 (germline): MNHEY, SMNVEV (reference sequence). CDR3 amino acids: CASSLSGVNGYTF. CDR3 DNA sequence: TGTGCCAGCAGTTTATCAGGCGTCAATGGCTACACCTTC.

This clonotype was counted at least ten times. The genes are TRBV27 and TRBJ2-7; TRBD2 agrees at 15 bases. The CDR3 spans 18 residues. From germline, CDR1 is MNHEY and CDR2 SMNVEV (reference sequence). V shed 4 bases, J shed 0 bases, and the junction held 7 bases outside the gene matches. Written as DNA, the CDR3 is TGTGCCAGCAGTTATAGGGGACTAGCGGGAGGAAACTCCTACGAGCAGTACTTC. It codes for CASSYRGLAGGNSYEQYF.

This clonotype was found many times. V is TRBV12-3 or TRBV12-4 and J is TRBJ2-7; 13 positions agree with TRBD2. The V gene end was trimmed by 8 bases and the J gene end by 7 bases; junction bases not matched to a gene: 8. CDR3 length equals 14 residues. CDR3 nucleotide sequence: TGTGCCAGCGCGGGAGGACTAGCGGGAGTTGAGCAGTACTTC. Translation gives CASAGGLAGVEQYF.

This clonotype was seen many times. The V call is TRBV12-3 or TRBV12-4, the J call TRBJ2-2; 7 bases fit TRBD2. The CDR3 spans 15 residues. The V and J ends lost 7 bases and 1 base, in that order; junction bases with no gene match: 6. Here the CDR3 reads CASTIAGGNTGELFF. The CDR3 region has the DNA TGTGCCAGCACCATAGCGGGTGGGAACACCGGGGAGCTGTTTTTT.

The sample holds many counts of this clonotype. This rearrangement joins TRBV5-5 to TRBJ1-1, with a possible D match to TRBD1 (5 bases). Germline CDR1 and CDR2: SGHKS and YYEKEE (reference sequence). The germline V and J ends were trimmed by 4 bases and 0 bases, with 16 bases remaining between them. The CDR3 length is 16 residues. The DNA of the CDR3 is TGTGCCAGCAGCATCGGGGGAGGACGAATGAACACTGAAGCTTTCTTT. Protein sequence: CASSIGGGRMNTEAFF.

This clonotype was counted ten times or more. The CDR3 sequence: CASSPRGGGVPNEQFF. CDR3 bases: TGTGCCAGCAGCCCCCGGGGCGGGGGAGTTCCAAATGAGCAGTTCTTC. V gene TRBV7-2 combines with J gene TRBJ2-1, with 7 bases identical to TRBD2. The CDR3 covers 16 residues. The germline gives CDR1 SGHTA, CDR2 FQGNSA. Unmatched junction bases numbered 14, after V lost 5 bases and J lost 7 bases.

This clonotype was counted ten times or more. This sequence joins TRBV5-1 and TRBJ1-1; D possibly corresponds to TRBD1 (5 bases). The CDR3 loop spans 13 amino acids. Trimming shortened V by 6 bases and J by 4 bases, and 13 bases separated the two germline ends. Germline values: CDR1 SGHRS, CDR2 YFSETQ. CDR3 nucleotides: TGCGCCAGCACCCCAGGGATGGGCACTGAAGCTTTCTTT. It yields the protein CASTPGMGTEAFF.

This clonotype appeared many times. The chain has TRBV18 and TRBJ2-5; 8 bases are shared with TRBD2. The V gene end was trimmed by 3 bases and the J gene end by 4 bases; junction bases not matched to a gene: 28. The length of the CDR3 is 22 residues. Germline V gene lookup returns CDR1 KGHSH and CDR2 LQKENI. CDR3 nucleotides: TGTGCCAGCTCACCGGTGGGAGCTGGGGCAGGAGGCGGGAGGACCGACGCAGAGACCCAGTACTTC. Its protein is CASSPVGAGAGGGRTDAETQYF.

This clonotype was counted many times. J is TRBJ2-1 and V is TRBV9; weak D call: TRBD2 (6 bases). Trimming shortened V by 0 bases and J by 8 bases, and 15 bases separated the two germline ends. The CDR3 runs to 15 residues. Germline V CDR1 and CDR2: SGDLS, YYNGEE. The CDR3 loop is CASSVGQGGVDEQFF. CDR3 nucleotides: TGTGCCAGCAGCGTAGGTCAGGGAGGAGTGGATGAGCAGTTCTTC.

The chain is built from TRBV7-8 and TRBJ2-7; D might be TRBD2 (6 bases). The CDR3 runs to 13 residues. Deletions cut 6 bases from V and 6 bases from J, with 15 bases between. Germline V lookup: CDR1 SGHVS, CDR2 FQNEAQ. Written as DNA, the CDR3 is TGTGCCAGCAGAAACTCGGGACTGAGCGAGCAGTACTTC. Amino acid sequence: CASRNSGLSEQYF.

In this sample, this clonotype turned up many times. V and J are TRBV5-1 and TRBJ2-5; no clear D gene. V lost 0 bases, J lost 7 bases, and 16 bases lay in between. Germline values: CDR1 SGHRS, CDR2 YFSETQ. This CDR3 comprises 15 residues. CDR3 DNA: TGCGCCAGCAGCTTGGAGGCAACCGCAGGTGGGACCCAGTACTTC. It is translated as CASSLEATAGGTQYF.

The table lists this clonotype with many counts. The chain has TRBV10-3 and TRBJ1-3, with 7 nucleotides matching TRBD1. CDR1 and CDR2 from the germline V gene are ENHRY and SYGVKD. With V trimmed by 7 bases and J by 4 bases, 7 bases remained unmatched. The CDR3 has 14 residues. CDR3 coding DNA: TGTGCCATCACTGGGGGACAGATGGGAAACACCATATATTTT. It specifies CAITGGQMGNTIYF.

Many counts were recorded for this clonotype. This chain links TRBV20-1 with TRBJ2-1, with no clear D. In germline, CDR1 is DFQATT, CDR2 SNEGSKA (reference sequence). V was trimmed by 2 bases and J by 5 bases, leaving 10 bases between them. The CDR3 loop spans 13 amino acids. In DNA, the CDR3 is TGCAGTGCTAGACGCACTATCGACAATGAGCAGTTCTTC. Residues: CSARRTIDNEQFF.

The rearrangement uses TRBV5-4 and TRBJ2-1; TRBD1 is a possible D gene (5 bases). The CDR3 extends over 16 amino acids. Trimming stripped 0 bases from V and 7 bases from J, with 17 bases between. Germline V gives CDR1 SGHNT, CDR2 YYREEE (reference sequence). The CDR3 DNA reads as TGTGCCAGCAGCTTGGGTATAGGGGCTTTGGGGAATGAGCAGTTCTTC. This gives the protein CASSLGIGALGNEQFF.

This clonotype was recorded many times. The chain is built from TRBV12-3 or TRBV12-4 and TRBJ1-3; 9 bases map to TRBD1. Unmatched junction bases numbered 8, after V lost 4 bases and J lost 4 bases. This CDR3 has 16 amino acids. Written as DNA, the CDR3 is TGTGCCAGCAGTTCAGGGACAGGGTCAGGCGGAAACACCATATATTTT. As protein: CASSSGTGSGGNTIYF.

In this sample, this clonotype turned up many times. The V gene is TRBV12-5, the J gene TRBJ2-7, with TRBD1 identical over 8 bases. The CDR3 covers 12 residues. Germline CDR1 reads LGHNT; CDR2 reads FRNRAP. The V segment lost 6 bases and the J segment 5 bases; nucleotides outside the gene matches: 3. The CDR3 sequence: CASGPDRDEQYF. In DNA form, the CDR3 reads TGTGCTAGTGGCCCGGACAGGGACGAGCAGTACTTC.

By its share, this clonotype is medium-sized (0.01 to 0.1%). The chain is built from TRBV6-5 and TRBJ2-1; possibly TRBD1 or TRBD2 for D (5 bases each). This CDR3 has 16 amino acids. From germline, CDR1 is MNHEY and CDR2 SVGAGI. Trimming took 2 bases from V and 0 from J, leaving 11 bases between them. CDR3 loop: CASSYGAGSSYNEQFF. Written as DNA, the CDR3 is TGTGCCAGCAGTTACGGGGCAGGGAGCTCCTACAATGAGCAGTTCTTC.

This clonotype was recorded many times. This sequence joins TRBV6-5 and TRBJ1-6; tentatively, D is TRBD1 (5 bases). V was shortened by 3 bases and J by 6 bases, with 21 bases between the two germline ends. The CDR3 totals 18 residues. CDR1 is MNHEY and CDR2 is SVGAGI in the germline V gene. The CDR3 nucleotides are TGTGCCAGCAGTTATTTGGCAACCCCGGGACGGCCTAATTCACCCCTCCACTTT. Amino acids: CASSYLATPGRPNSPLHF.

Many counts were recorded for this clonotype. J is TRBJ1-2 and V is TRBV20-1; D is undetermined. The germline V gene has CDR1 DFQATT and CDR2 SNEGSKA (reference sequence). V was pared by 3 bases and J by 0 bases, with 5 bases between. The CDR3 is made up of 12 amino acids. The CDR3 spells CSASSSNYGYTF. The CDR3 DNA is TGCAGTGCTAGCTCCTCTAACTATGGCTACACCTTC.

This clonotype was seen repeatedly, ten times or more. The genes are TRBV25-1 and TRBJ2-5; 7 nucleotides align to TRBD2. Losses at the gene ends were 5 bases for V and 5 bases for J; bases not matched to a gene: 8. CDR3 size: 14 residues. Germline V gene sequence: CDR1 MGHDK, CDR2 SYGVNS. The CDR3 DNA sequence: TGTGCCAGCAGTCCCTTAGTGGGGGGGGAGACCCAGTACTTC. Translating gives CASSPLVGGETQYF. The whole variable domain, filled in from reference TRBV25-1 and TRBJ2-5, reads EADIYQTPRYLVIGTGKKITLECSQTMGHDKMYWYQQDPGMELHLIHYSYGVNSTEKGDLSSESTVSRIRTEHFPLTLESARPSHTSQYLCASSPLVGGETQYFGPGTRLLVL.

This clonotype was seen ten or more times. The rearrangement links TRBV7-9 to TRBJ1-2; perhaps TRBD1 as D (5 bases). Trimming pared 0 bases from V and 2 bases from J, leaving 7 bases between. The germline V gene has CDR1 SEHNR and CDR2 FQNEAQ (reference sequence). This CDR3 has 14 residues. The chain's CDR3 is CASSLATVNYGYTF. The CDR3 DNA follows: TGTGCCAGCAGCTTAGCGACAGTAAACTATGGCTACACCTTC.

This clonotype was seen ten or more times. In DNA, the CDR3 is TGTGCCAGCAGCCGAGACCCCGAGCAGTACTTC. This gives the protein CASSRDPEQYF. The chain joins TRBV12-3 or TRBV12-4 to TRBJ2-7; no definite D call. V gave up 6 bases and J gave up 6 bases, with 9 bases separating them. This CDR3 has 11 amino acids.

Ten or more counts support this clonotype. The V gene is TRBV10-3, the J gene TRBJ2-4; 8 nucleotides agree with TRBD1. Germline CDR1 and CDR2: ENHRY and SYGVKD. The CDR3 sequence is 17 residues long. Trimming at V came to 3 bases and at J to 0 bases, leaving 7 bases not matched to a gene. The CDR3 protein is CAISEGVGQGAKNIQYF. The CDR3 bases are TGTGCCATCAGTGAAGGGGTAGGACAGGGAGCCAAAAACATTCAGTACTTC.

In this sample, this clonotype turned up once. The chain recombines TRBV12-3 or TRBV12-4 with TRBJ2-1; 12 positions match TRBD2. This CDR3 has 15 amino acids. With 4 bases clipped from V and 8 bases from J, the junction kept 6 bases outside the gene matches. The CDR3 spells CASSSSGRAGDEQFF. In DNA, the CDR3 is TGTGCCAGCAGTTCTAGCGGGAGGGCCGGCGATGAGCAGTTCTTC.

This clonotype occurred many times. The rearrangement links TRBV5-1 to TRBJ1-1; D possibly corresponds to TRBD1 (6 bases). Germline-derived CDR1 and CDR2 are SGHRS and YFSETQ. Between the trimmed V and J ends, which lost 4 bases and 4 bases, there was a span of 14 bases. The CDR3 contains 14 residues. The CDR3 sequence: CASSKTGSVTEAFF. The CDR3 DNA sequence: TGCGCCAGCAGCAAGACAGGATCCGTCACTGAAGCTTTCTTT. Complete variable domain (other parts from reference TRBV5-1 and TRBJ1-1): KAGVTQTPRYLIKTRGQQVTLSCSPISGHRSVSWYQQTPGQGLQFLFEYFSETQRNKGNFPGRFSGRQFSNSRSEMNVSTLELGDSALYLCASSKTGSVTEAFFGQGTRLTVV.

This clonotype was recorded at least ten times. J is TRBJ1-5 and V is TRBV20-1, with a tentative D call TRBD1 (5 bases). CDR1 is DFQATT, CDR2 SNEGSKA, per germline (reference sequence). V gave up 1 base and J gave up 0 bases, with 16 bases separating them. The CDR3 covers 17 residues. The CDR3 sequence is CSARGDVGSYSNQPQHF. The DNA of the CDR3 is TGCAGTGCTAGAGGGGACGTAGGATCTTATAGCAATCAGCCCCAGCATTTT.

By sample fraction, this clonotype is medium-sized. The chain carries TRBV12-3 or TRBV12-4 and TRBJ2-7; 10 positions match TRBD1. V dropped 6 bases and J dropped 3; count of bases not matched to a gene: 11. The CDR3 consists of 16 residues. The chain's CDR3 is CASSLLGDRGYYEQYF. The DNA for the CDR3 is TGTGCCAGCAGCCTTCTCGGGGACAGGGGTTACTACGAGCAGTACTTC.

This clonotype was seen at least ten times. The chain couples TRBV24-1 to TRBJ2-7; 11 nucleotides agree with TRBD2. Germline lookup yields CDR1 KGHDR and CDR2 SFDVKD. The CDR3 consists of 14 residues. The ends lost 3 bases at V and 6 bases at J; junction bases unmatched: 3. CDR3 protein: CATSDRLAGGEQYF. The CDR3 DNA sequence: TGTGCCACCAGTGATCGGCTAGCGGGAGGCGAGCAGTACTTC.

There are many counts of this clonotype. A read error may produce the germline difference seen at one junction end. The chain couples TRBV20-1 to TRBJ1-1, with 8 bases fitting TRBD1. CDR1 DFQATT and CDR2 SNEGSKA come from the germline V gene (reference sequence). The CDR3 sequence is 14 residues long. The CDR3 bases are TGCAGTGCAAGAGGCCCGGACAGGGACACTGAAGCTTTCTTT. Its translation is CSARGPDRDTEAFF.